A single sample gave rise to the 5 T cell receptor beta chains below, sequenced in a study of T cell repertoires in cytomegalovirus infection. These TCRs are of unknown antigen specificity. TCRdb analysed the reads with MiXCR anew, one entry per CDR3 protein. The sample consists of nearly 70,000 distinct CDR3 sequences, 20% to 25% of them appearing once. Sequences were obtained from PBMCs, sequenced either directly or after in vitro stimulation (not recorded which). The source of these receptors is a human donor in good health (CMV status not recorded). Some clones in this sample may be carry-over from other donors' samples.

In this sample, this clonotype turned up a few times. The chain has TRBV19 and TRBJ1-3; D unresolved. This CDR3 has 14 residues. V lost 7 bases to trimming and J lost 12 bases, with 22 bases between them. Germline lookup yields CDR1 LNHDA and CDR2 SQIVND (reference sequence). CDR3 loop: CASIGFGLLKIIYF. The CDR3 DNA reads as TGTGCCAGTATCGGGTTTGGCCTTTTAAAGATCATATATTTT.

V usage is TRBV5-1 and J usage is TRBJ2-1, with TRBD2 as a possible D gene (5 bases). Trimming removed 2 bases at V and 5 bases at J, with 8 bases between. The CDR3 consists of 13 residues. Germline lookup yields CDR1 SGHRS and CDR2 YFSETQ. Written as DNA, the CDR3 is TGCGCCAGCAGCTTACGGGGTGACAATGAGCAGTTCTTC. Amino acids: CASSLRGDNEQFF.

V and J are TRBV5-1 and TRBJ2-1, with a tentative D call TRBD2 (6 bases). The CDR3 is made up of 13 amino acids. Trimming removed 0 bases from V and 7 bases from J, with 8 bases in between. CDR1 SGHRS and CDR2 YFSETQ come from the germline V gene. CDR3 nucleotide sequence: TGCGCCAGCAGCTTGGCCGGAGGGAATGAGCAGTTCTTC. It translates to CASSLAGGNEQFF. The whole variable domain, filled in from reference TRBV5-1 and TRBJ2-1, reads KAGVTQTPRYLIKTRGQQVTLSCSPISGHRSVSWYQQTPGQGLQFLFEYFSETQRNKGNFPGRFSGRQFSNSRSEMNVSTLELGDSALYLCASSLAGGNEQFFGPGTRLTVL.

The chain has TRBV19 and TRBJ2-2; D remains unclear. Germline lookup yields CDR1 LNHDA and CDR2 SQIVND (reference sequence). Trimming took 3 bases from V and 4 from J, leaving 6 bases between them. The CDR3 is 13 amino acids. This CDR3 reads CASSISFTGELFF. CDR3 DNA: TGTGCCAGTAGTATTAGCTTCACCGGGGAGCTGTTTTTT.

This clonotype has at least ten counts. This chain uses TRBV7-9 with TRBJ1-2, with no clear D. The CDR3 runs to 14 residues. Trimming shortened V by 2 bases and J by 3 bases, and 10 bases separated the two germline ends. The germline gives CDR1 SEHNR, CDR2 FQNEAQ (reference sequence). The CDR3 loop is CASSLSASHYGYTF. CDR3 DNA: TGTGCCAGCAGCTTAAGTGCGTCGCACTATGGCTACACCTTC.